This T cell receptor (beta chain) was captured by sequencing in a study of T cells after yellow fever vaccination. TCRdb ran MiXCR on the 5' RACE reads and lists one entry per CDR3 protein. This sample has under 300,000 distinct CDR3 sequences, with about an eighth found just once. On this clonotype itself: Its specificity is not known.

Study-level results: In FACS-sorted repertoires, abundant clonotypes from the bulk population could appear as contaminants.

Material: CD4+ T cells sorted from PBMCs, obtained 45 days after the yellow fever booster vaccination. The receptor comes from a man aged 25 to 45 who received the YFV17D yellow fever vaccine.

In DNA, the CDR3 is TGTGCCAGCTCACTGACCGGGACAGACAATTCACCCCTCCACTTT. Residues: CASSLTGTDNSPLHF. This chain links TRBV18 with TRBJ1-6; 7 positions match TRBD1. Trimming cost V 4 bases and J 7 bases; bases outside gene matches: 7. The CDR3 covers 15 residues. Germline V gives CDR1 KGHSH, CDR2 LQKENI.